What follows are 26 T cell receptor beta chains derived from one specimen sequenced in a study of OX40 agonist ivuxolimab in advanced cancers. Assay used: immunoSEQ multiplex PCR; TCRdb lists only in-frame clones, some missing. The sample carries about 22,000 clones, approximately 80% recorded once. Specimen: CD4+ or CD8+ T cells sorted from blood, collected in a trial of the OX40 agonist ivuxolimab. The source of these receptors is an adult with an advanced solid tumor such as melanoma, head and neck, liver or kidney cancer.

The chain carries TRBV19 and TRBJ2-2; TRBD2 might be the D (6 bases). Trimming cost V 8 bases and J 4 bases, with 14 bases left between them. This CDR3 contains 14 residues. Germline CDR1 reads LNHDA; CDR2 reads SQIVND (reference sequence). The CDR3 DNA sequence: TGTGCCAGTGGTGGATGGGGAGGCACCGGGGAGCTGTTTTTT. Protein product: CASGGWGGTGELFF.

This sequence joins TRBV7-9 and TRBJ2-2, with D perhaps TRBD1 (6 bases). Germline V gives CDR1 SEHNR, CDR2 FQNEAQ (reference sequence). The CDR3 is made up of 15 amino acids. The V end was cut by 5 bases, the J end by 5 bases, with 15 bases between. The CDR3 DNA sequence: TGTGCCAGCAGCCCGCCTAACCAGGGGACCGGGGAGCTGTTTTTT. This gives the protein CASSPPNQGTGELFF.

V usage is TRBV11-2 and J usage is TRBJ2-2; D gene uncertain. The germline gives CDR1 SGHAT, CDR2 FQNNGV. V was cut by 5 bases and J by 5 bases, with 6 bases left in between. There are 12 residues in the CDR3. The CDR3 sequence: CASSLGTGELFF. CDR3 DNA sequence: TGTGCCAGCAGCCTGGGTACCGGGGAGCTGTTTTTT.

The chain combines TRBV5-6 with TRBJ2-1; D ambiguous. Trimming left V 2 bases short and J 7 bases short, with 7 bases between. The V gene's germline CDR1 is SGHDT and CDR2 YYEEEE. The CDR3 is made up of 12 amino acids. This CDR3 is CASSLSLNEQFF. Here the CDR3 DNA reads TGTGCCAGCAGCTTAAGTCTTAATGAGCAGTTCTTC. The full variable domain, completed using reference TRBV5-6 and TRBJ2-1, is DAGVTQSPTHLIKTRGQQVTLRCSPKSGHDTVSWYQQALGQGPQFIFQYYEEEERQRGNFPDRFSGHQFPNYSSELNVNALLLGDSALYLCASSLSLNEQFFGPGTRLTVL.

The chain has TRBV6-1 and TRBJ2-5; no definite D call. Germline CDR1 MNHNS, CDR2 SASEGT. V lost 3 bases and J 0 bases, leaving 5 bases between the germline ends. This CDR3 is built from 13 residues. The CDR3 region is CASSEGHQETQYF. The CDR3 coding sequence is TGTGCCAGCAGTGAGGGCCACCAAGAGACCCAGTACTTC.

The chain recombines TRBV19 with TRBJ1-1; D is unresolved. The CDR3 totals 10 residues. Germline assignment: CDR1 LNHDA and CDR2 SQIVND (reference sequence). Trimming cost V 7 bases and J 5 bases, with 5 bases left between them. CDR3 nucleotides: TGTGCCAGTACGGCGACTGAAGCTTTCTTT. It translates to CASTATEAFF. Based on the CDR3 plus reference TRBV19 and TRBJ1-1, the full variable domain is DGGITQSPKYLFRKEGQNVTLSCEQNLNHDAMYWYRQDPGQGLRLIYYSQIVNDFQKGDIAEGYSVSREKKESFPLTVTSAQKNPTAFYLCASTATEAFFGQGTRLTVV.

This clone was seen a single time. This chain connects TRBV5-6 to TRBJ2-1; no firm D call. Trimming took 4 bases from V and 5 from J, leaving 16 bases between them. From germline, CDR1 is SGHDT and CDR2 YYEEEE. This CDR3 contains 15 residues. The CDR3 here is CASSPRLTAHNEQFF. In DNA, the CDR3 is TGTGCCAGCAGCCCCCGACTTACTGCCCACAATGAGCAGTTCTTC.

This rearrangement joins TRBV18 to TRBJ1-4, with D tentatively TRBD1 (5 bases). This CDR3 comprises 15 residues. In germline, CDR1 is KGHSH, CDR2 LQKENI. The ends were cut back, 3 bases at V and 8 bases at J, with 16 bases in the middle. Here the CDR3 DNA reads TGTGCCAGCTCACCCTCCGGGGCCTTGGGAGAAAAACTGTTTTTT. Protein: CASSPSGALGEKLFF.

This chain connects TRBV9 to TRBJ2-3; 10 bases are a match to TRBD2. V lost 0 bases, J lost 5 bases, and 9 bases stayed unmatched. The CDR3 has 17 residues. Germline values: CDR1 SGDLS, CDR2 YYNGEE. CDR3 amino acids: CASSVEGSGGMEDTQYF. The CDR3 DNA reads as TGTGCCAGCAGCGTAGAAGGTAGCGGGGGGATGGAAGATACGCAGTATTTT.

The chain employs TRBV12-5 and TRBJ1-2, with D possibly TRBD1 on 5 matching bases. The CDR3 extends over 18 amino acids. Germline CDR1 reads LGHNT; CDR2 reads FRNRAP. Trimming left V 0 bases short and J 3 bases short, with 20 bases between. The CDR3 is CASGLVRFTGNWDYGYTF. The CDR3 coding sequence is TGTGCTAGTGGTTTGGTACGGTTTACAGGCAACTGGGACTATGGCTACACCTTC.

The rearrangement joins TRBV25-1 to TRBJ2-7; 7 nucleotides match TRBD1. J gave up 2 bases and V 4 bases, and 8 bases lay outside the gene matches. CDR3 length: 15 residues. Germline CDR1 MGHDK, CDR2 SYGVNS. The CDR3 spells CASSVGDSPAYEQYF. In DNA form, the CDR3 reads TGTGCCAGCAGTGTGGGGGACAGCCCAGCCTACGAGCAGTACTTC.

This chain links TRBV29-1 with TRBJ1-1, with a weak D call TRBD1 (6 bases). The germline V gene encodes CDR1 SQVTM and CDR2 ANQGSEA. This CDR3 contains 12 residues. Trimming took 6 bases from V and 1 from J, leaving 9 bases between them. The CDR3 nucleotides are TGCAGCGTAACAGGGCGGAACACTGAAGCTTTCTTT. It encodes CSVTGRNTEAFF.

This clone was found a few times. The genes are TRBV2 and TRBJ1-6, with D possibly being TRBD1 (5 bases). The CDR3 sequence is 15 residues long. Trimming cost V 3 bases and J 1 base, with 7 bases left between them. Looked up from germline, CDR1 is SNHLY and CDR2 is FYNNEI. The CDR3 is CASSEGQSYNSPLHF. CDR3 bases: TGTGCCAGCAGTGAGGGGCAATCCTATAATTCACCCCTCCACTTT. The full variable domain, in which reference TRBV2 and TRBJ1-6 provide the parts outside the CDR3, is EPEVTQTPSHQVTQMGQEVILRCVPISNHLYFYWYRQILGQKVEFLVSFYNNEISEKSEIFDDQFSVERPDGSNFTLKIRSTKLEDSAMYFCASSEGQSYNSPLHFGNGTRLTVT.

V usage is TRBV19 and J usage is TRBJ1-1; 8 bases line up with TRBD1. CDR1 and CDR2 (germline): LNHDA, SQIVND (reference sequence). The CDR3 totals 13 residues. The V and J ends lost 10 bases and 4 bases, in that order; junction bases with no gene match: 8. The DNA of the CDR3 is TGTGCCACCAGGACAGGGAGCGGCACTGAAGCTTTCTTT. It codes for CATRTGSGTEAFF.

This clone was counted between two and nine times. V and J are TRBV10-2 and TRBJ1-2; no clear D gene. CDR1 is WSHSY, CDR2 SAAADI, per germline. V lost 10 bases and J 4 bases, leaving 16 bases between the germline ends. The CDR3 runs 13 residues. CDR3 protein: CATGIGESYGYTF. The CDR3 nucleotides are TGCGCCACCGGGATCGGTGAATCCTATGGCTACACCTTC.

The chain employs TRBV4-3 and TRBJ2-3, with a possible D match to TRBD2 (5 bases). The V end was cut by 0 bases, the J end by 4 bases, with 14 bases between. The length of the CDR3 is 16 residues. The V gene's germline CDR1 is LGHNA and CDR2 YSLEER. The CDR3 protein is CASSQDQQLGADTQYF. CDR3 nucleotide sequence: TGCGCCAGCAGCCAAGATCAACAGCTCGGGGCAGATACGCAGTATTTT.

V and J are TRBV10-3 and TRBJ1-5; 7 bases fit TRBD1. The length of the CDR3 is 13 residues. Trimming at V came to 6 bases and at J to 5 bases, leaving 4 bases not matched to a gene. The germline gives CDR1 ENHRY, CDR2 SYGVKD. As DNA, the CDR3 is TGTGCCATCAGCAGGGGGGTGGATCAGCCCCAGCATTTT. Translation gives CAISRGVDQPQHF.

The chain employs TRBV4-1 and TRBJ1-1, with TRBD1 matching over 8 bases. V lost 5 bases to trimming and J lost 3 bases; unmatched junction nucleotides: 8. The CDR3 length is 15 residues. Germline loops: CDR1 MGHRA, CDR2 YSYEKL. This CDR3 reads CASSSRQGMDTEAFF. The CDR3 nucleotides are TGCGCCAGCAGCTCACGACAGGGGATGGACACTGAAGCTTTCTTT.

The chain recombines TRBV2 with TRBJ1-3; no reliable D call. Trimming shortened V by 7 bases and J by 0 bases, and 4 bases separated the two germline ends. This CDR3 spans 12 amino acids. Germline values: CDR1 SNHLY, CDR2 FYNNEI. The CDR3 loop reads CASTFSGNTIYF. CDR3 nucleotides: TGTGCCAGCACATTCTCTGGAAACACCATATATTTT.

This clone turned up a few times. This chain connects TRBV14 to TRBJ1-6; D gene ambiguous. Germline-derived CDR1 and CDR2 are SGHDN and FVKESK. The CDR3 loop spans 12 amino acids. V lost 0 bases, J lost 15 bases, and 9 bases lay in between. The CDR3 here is CASSQDPALLHF. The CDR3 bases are TGTGCCAGCAGCCAAGATCCGGCGCTCCTCCACTTT.

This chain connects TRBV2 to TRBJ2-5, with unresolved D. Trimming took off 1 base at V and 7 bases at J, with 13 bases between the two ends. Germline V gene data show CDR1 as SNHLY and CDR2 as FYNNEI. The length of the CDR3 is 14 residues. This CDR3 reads CASSEEVGGGTQYF. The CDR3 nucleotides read TGTGCCAGCAGTGAAGAGGTTGGTGGCGGGACCCAGTACTTC. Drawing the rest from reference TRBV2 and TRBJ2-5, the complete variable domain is EPEVTQTPSHQVTQMGQEVILRCVPISNHLYFYWYRQILGQKVEFLVSFYNNEISEKSEIFDDQFSVERPDGSNFTLKIRSTKLEDSAMYFCASSEEVGGGTQYFGPGTRLLVL.

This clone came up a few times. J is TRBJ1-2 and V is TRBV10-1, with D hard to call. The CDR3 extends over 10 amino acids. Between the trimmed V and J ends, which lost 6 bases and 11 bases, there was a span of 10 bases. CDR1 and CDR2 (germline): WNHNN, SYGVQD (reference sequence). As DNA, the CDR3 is TGCGCCAGCAGGACCAGCCGGTACACCTTC. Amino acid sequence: CASRTSRYTF.

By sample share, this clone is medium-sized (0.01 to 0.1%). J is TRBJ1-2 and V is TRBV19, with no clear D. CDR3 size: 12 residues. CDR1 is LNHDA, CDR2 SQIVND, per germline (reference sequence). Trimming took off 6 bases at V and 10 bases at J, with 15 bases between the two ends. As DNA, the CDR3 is TGTGCCAGTAGCACGGGAATGCGGACCTACACCTTC. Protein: CASSTGMRTYTF.

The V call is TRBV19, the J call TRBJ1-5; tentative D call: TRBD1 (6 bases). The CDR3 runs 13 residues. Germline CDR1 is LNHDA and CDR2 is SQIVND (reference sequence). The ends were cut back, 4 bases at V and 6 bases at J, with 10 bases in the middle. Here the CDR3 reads CASSTLQGQPQHF. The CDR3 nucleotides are TGTGCCAGTAGTACGTTACAGGGTCAGCCCCAGCATTTT.

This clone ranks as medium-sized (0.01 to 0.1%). The CDR3 DNA reads TGTGCCAGCAGCGTAGGGCGAGGGATACCCAATGAAAAACTGTTTTTT. This codes for CASSVGRGIPNEKLFF. V and J are TRBV9 and TRBJ1-4; D not resolved. V was cut by 0 bases and J by 5 bases, with 14 bases left in between. Per the germline V gene, CDR1 is SGDLS and CDR2 is YYNGEE. The CDR3 length is 16 residues.

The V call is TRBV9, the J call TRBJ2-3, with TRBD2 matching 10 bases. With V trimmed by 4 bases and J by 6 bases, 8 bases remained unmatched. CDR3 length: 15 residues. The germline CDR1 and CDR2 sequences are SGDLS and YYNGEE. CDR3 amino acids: CASSSSGGYGDTQYF. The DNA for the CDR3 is TGTGCCAGCAGCTCTAGCGGGGGCTACGGGGATACGCAGTATTTT.